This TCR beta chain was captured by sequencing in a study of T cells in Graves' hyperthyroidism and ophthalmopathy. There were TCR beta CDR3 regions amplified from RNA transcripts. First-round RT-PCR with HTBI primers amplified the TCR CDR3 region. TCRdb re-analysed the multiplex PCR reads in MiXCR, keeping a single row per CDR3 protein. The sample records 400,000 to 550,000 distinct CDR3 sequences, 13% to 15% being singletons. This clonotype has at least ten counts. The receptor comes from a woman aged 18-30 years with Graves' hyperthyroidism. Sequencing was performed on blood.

DNA for the CDR3: TGTGCCAGCAGCCTCAGGACCGCCCCGGGGGTATACGAGCAGTACTTC. This gives the protein CASSLRTAPGVYEQYF. The chain carries TRBV4-2 and TRBJ2-7; a possible D gene is TRBD2 (6 bases). Germline V gene sequence: CDR1 LGHNA, CDR2 YNFKEQ. The V end was cut by 4 bases, the J end by 4 bases, with 20 bases between. This CDR3 is 16 amino acids long.